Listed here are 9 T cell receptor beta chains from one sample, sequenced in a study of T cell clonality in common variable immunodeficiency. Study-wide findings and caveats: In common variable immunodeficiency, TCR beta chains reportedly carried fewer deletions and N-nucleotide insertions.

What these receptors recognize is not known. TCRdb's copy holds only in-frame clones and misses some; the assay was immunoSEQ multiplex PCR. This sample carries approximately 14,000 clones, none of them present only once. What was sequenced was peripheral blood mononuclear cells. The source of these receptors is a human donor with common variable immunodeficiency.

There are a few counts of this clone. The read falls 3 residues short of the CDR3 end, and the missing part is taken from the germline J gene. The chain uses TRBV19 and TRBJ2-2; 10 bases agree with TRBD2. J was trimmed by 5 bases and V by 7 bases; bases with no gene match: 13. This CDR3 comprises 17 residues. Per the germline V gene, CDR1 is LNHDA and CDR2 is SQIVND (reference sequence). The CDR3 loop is CASTWALAGDATGELFF. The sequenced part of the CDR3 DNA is TGTGCCAGTACCTGGGCCCTAGCGGGAGACGCAACCGGGGAG.

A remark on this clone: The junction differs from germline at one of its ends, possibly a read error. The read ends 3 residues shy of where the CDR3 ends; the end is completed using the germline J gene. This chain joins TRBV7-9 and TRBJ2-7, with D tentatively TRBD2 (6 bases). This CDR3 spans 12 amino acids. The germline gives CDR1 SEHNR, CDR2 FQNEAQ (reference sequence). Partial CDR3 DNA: TGTTCCAGCAGCGGGCCGTCATACGAG. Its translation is CSSSGPSYE. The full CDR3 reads CSSSGPSYEQYF.

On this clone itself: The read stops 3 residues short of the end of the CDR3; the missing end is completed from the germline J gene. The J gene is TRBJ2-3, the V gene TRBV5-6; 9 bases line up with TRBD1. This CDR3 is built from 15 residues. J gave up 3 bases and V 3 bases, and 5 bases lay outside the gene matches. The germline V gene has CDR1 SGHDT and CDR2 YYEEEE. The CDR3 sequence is CASSWDRDLTDTQYF. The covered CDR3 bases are TGTGCCAGCAGCTGGGACAGGGATTTAACAGATACG. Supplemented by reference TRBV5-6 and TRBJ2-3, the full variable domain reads DAGVTQSPTHLIKTRGQQVTLRCSPKSGHDTVSWYQQALGQGPQFIFQYYEEEERQRGNFPDRFSGHQFPNYSSELNVNALLLGDSALYLCASSWDRDLTDTQYFGPGTRLTVL.

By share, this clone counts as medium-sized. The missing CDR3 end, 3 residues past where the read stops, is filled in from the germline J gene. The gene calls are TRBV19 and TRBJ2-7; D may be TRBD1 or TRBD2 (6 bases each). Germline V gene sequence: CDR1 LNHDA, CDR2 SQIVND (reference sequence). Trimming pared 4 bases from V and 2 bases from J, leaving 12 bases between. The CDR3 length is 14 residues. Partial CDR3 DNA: TGTGCCAGTAGTACCGCAGGGGAGGCCTACGAG. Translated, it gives CASSTAGEAYE. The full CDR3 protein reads CASSTAGEAYEQYF.

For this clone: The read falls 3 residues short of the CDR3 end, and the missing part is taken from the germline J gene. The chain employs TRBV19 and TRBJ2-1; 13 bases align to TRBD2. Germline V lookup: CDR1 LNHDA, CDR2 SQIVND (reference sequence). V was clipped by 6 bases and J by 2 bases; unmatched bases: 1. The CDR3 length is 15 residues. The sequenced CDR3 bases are TGTGCCAGTAGCGGACTAGCGGGGGCCTACAATGAG. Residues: CASSGLAGAYNE. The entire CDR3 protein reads CASSGLAGAYNEQFF.

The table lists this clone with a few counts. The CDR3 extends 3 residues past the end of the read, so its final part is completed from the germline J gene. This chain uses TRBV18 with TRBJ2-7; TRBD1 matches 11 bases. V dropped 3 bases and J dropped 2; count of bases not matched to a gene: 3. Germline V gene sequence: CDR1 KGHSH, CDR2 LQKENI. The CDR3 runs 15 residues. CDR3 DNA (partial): TGTGCCAGCTCACCCGGGACAGGGGGAACCTACGAG. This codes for CASSPGTGGTYE. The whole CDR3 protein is CASSPGTGGTYEQYF.

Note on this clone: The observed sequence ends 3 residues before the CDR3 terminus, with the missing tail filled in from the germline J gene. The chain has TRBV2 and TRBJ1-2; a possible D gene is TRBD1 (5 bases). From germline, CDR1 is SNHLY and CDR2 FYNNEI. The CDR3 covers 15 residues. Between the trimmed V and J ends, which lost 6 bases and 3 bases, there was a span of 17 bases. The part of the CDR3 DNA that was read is TGTGCCAGCAGACACCAAGGGGCAGGAGACTATGGC. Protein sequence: CASRHQGAGDYG. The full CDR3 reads CASRHQGAGDYGYTF.

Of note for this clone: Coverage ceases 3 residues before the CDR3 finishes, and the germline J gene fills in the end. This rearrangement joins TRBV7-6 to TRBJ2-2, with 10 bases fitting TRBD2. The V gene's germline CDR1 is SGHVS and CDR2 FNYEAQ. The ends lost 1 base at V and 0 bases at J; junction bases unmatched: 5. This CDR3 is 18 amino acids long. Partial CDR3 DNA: TGTGCCAGCAGCTTAGAGCCTAGCGGGAGACCGAACACCGGGGAG. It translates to CASSLEPSGRPNTGE. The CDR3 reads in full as CASSLEPSGRPNTGELFF. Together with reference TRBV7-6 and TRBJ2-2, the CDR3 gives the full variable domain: GAGVSQSPRYKVTKRGQDVALRCDPISGHVSLYWYRQALGQGPEFLTYFNYEAQQDKSGLPNDRFSAERPEGSISTLTIQRTEQRDSAMYRCASSLEPSGRPNTGELFFGEGSRLTVL.

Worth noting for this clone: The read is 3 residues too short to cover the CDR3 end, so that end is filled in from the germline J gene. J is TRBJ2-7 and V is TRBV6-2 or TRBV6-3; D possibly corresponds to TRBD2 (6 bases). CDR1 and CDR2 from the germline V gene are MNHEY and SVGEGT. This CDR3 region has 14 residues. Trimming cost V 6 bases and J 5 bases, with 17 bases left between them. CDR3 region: CASRRAGPRNEQYF. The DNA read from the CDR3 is TGTGCCAGCAGGAGGGCGGGGCCTAGGAACGAG.